This T cell receptor (beta chain) was identified in a study of regulatory T cells in long-lasting Graves disease. The time point: newly diagnosed GD, antithyroid drugs for less than 3 months. Researchers made the TCR library from RNA that was extracted from PBMCs. The authors diagnosed Graves' disease using American Thyroid Association guidelines. Arm-PCR of CDR3 regions and iRepertoire HTBI primers were the basis on which TCR beta libraries were built. Each CDR3 protein is one row after TCRdb ran MiXCR on the multiplex PCR reads. The sample holds some 350,000 distinct CDR3 sequences, around 15% seen once. V lost 2 bases, J lost 4 bases, and 15 bases lay in between. The CDR3 length is 16 residues. Germline CDR1 is MRHNA and CDR2 is SNTAGT. These data are also associated with another study on T cells in Graves' hyperthyroidism and ophthalmopathy. That paper notes: Diagnoses used clinical symptoms, serum thyroxine and TRAb, thyroid ultrasound and orbital computed tomography.

This sequence originates from a young woman with Graves disease. The starting material was peripheral blood mononuclear cells (PBMCs), obtained at new diagnosis, from a patient treated with antithyroid drugs. V gene TRBV6-4 combines with J gene TRBJ1-5, with D possibly TRBD1 on 5 matching bases. The CDR3 DNA follows: TGTGCCAGCAGTGACGAAGCAGGGTTGGGGAATCAGCCCCAGCATTTT. Its translation is CASSDEAGLGNQPQHF.